This TCR beta chain was captured by sequencing in a study of radiation and T cells in renal cell carcinoma. Study information: Nephrectomy followed 15 Gy stereotactic body radiation by 4 weeks. Overall study results and limits: From baseline, blood top tumor clonotypes peaked at 2 weeks post-radiation.

TCRdb keeps only in-frame clones here, not all; method: immunoSEQ multiplex PCR. The sample records approximately 120,000 clones, approximately 80% being singletons. CDR3 length: 16 amino acids. V trimming: 3 bases; J trimming: 4 bases; junction bases outside the gene matches: 11. Germline V lookup: CDR1 LNHDA, CDR2 SQIVND (reference sequence). As concerns this clone: Its target is unknown.

As to time point: baseline pretreatment blood. Documented treatment: 15 Gy SBRT to primary tumor, nephrectomy 4 weeks later. Blood was sampled at baseline, 2 weeks and 4 weeks after SBRT. The chain has TRBV19 and TRBJ1-1, with 7 positions matching TRBD1. The sample consisted of blood, taken from a patient whose treatment included radiotherapy and nephrectomy. This TCR came from a woman aged 55-69 years with renal cell carcinoma. In nucleotides, the CDR3 is TGTGCCAGTAGTATTGGAGGGGGCCCACCGGGCACTGAAGCTTTCTTT. Amino acids: CASSIGGGPPGTEAFF.